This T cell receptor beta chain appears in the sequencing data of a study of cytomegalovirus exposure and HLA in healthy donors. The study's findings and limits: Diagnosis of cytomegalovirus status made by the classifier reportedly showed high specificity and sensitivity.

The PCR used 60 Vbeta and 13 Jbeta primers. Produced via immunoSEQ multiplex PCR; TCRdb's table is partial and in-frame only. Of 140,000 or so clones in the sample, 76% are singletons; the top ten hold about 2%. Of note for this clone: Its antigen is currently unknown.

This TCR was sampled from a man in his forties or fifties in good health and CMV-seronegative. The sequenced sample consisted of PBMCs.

The CDR3 spells CASSRRGDGTDTQYF. DNA for the CDR3: TGCGCCAGCAGCCGCCGGGGGGACGGCACAGATACGCAGTATTTT. J is TRBJ2-3 and V is TRBV4-1; 7 bases match TRBD2. J lost 1 base, V lost 4 bases, and 5 bases had no gene match. Germline CDR1 is MGHRA and CDR2 is YSYEKL. The CDR3 has 15 residues.